These 20 T cell receptor beta chains share one sample of origin, sequenced in a study of T cell repertoires in cytomegalovirus infection (dated by TCRdb to the late 2010s). TCRdb names Illumina HiSeq 1500 as the instrument used. TCRdb ran its own pipeline on the public reads, namely fastp trimming at Q25 and MiXCR clone calling, and kept in-frame beta chains. CDR3 protein duplicates are merged, each entry listing the most common genes and DNA. This sample gives around 280,000 distinct CDR3 sequences in total; roughly 13% of them show up just once. The ten largest clones add up to around 8.8% of the sample. Sequencing input: PBMCs. All receptors derive from a human donor in good health (CMV status not recorded). Some clones in this sample may be carry-over from other donors' samples.

This chain connects TRBV3-1 to TRBJ1-2, with D tentatively TRBD1 (5 bases). CDR1 is LGHDT, CDR2 YNNKEL, per germline (reference sequence). The CDR3 covers 15 residues. V shed 1 base and J shed 2 bases, with 11 bases lying between them. The CDR3 loop is CASSQAVGANYGYTF. The CDR3 DNA reads TGTGCCAGCAGCCAAGCTGTAGGGGCGAACTATGGCTACACCTTC.

The J gene is TRBJ2-7, the V gene TRBV28, with a weak D call TRBD2 (6 bases). CDR1 is MDHEN, CDR2 SYDVKM, per germline. The CDR3 has 16 amino acids. Trimming cost V 5 bases and J 0 bases, with 17 bases left between them. CDR3 sequence reads: CASSPHMGGVSYEQYF. CDR3 nucleotide sequence: TGTGCCAGCAGTCCGCATATGGGCGGGGTCTCCTACGAGCAGTACTTC.

This clonotype has at least ten counts. This chain joins TRBV12-5 and TRBJ1-1; D gene unclear. The CDR3 loop spans 16 amino acids. V dropped 2 bases and J dropped 1 base, with 14 bases sitting between them. From germline, CDR1 is LGHNT and CDR2 FRNRAP. The CDR3 DNA sequence: TGTGCTAGTGGTTTGCCGGCCGGCGACTCGAACACTGAAGCTTTCTTT. It specifies CASGLPAGDSNTEAFF.

This clonotype showed up many times. CDR3 sequence reads: CASSTGLPGSPLHF. In DNA form, the CDR3 reads TGTGCCAGCAGCACCGGTTTACCGGGTTCACCCCTCCACTTT. The chain employs TRBV7-2 and TRBJ1-6; no clear D. V lost 5 bases and J 9 bases, leaving 14 bases between the germline ends. CDR1 is SGHTA and CDR2 is FQGNSA in the germline V gene. The CDR3 spans 14 residues. The complete variable domain, with remaining parts taken from reference TRBV7-2 and TRBJ1-6, reads GAGVSQSPSNKVTEKGKDVELRCDPISGHTALYWYRQSLGQGLEFLIYFQGNSAPDKSGLPSDRFSAERTGGSVSTLTIQRTQQEDSAVYLCASSTGLPGSPLHFGNGTRLTVT.

This clonotype was detected only a few times. The V gene is TRBV7-9, the J gene TRBJ1-1; the D is unclear. Trimming took 5 bases from V and 4 from J, leaving 17 bases between them. The CDR3 loop spans 15 amino acids. The V gene's germline CDR1 is SEHNR and CDR2 FQNEAQ (reference sequence). CDR3 in amino acids: CASSPWSSGSTEAFF. Written as DNA, the CDR3 is TGTGCCAGCAGCCCATGGTCGAGCGGTTCCACTGAAGCTTTCTTT.

The table lists this clonotype with many counts. This chain connects TRBV7-6 to TRBJ1-5, with unresolved D. Germline CDR1 SGHVS, CDR2 FNYEAQ. V dropped 2 bases and J dropped 5 bases, with 13 bases sitting between them. The CDR3 loop spans 15 amino acids. The chain's CDR3 is CASSLICVLHQPQHF. The CDR3 DNA reads TGTGCCAGCAGCTTAATATGTGTGCTCCATCAGCCCCAGCATTTT.

This clonotype has at least ten counts. The rearrangement uses TRBV7-2 and TRBJ1-5; D not resolved. Trimming took 5 bases from V and 5 from J, leaving 7 bases between them. The length of the CDR3 is 12 residues. Germline CDR1 reads SGHTA; CDR2 reads FQGNSA. CDR3 sequence: CASSIGYQPQHF. The CDR3 DNA is TGTGCCAGCAGCATCGGCTATCAGCCCCAGCATTTT.

This clonotype was detected many times. The genes are TRBV28 and TRBJ2-1; the match to TRBD2 covers 13 bases. Losses at the gene ends were 5 bases for V and 6 bases for J; bases not matched to a gene: 4. The CDR3 has 15 residues. Germline assignment: CDR1 MDHEN and CDR2 SYDVKM. For the CDR3, the DNA is TGTGCCAGCAGTCCCACTAGCGGGAGGGTCAATGAGCAGTTCTTC. Amino acid sequence: CASSPTSGRVNEQFF. Full variable domain (remainder filled in from reference TRBV28 and TRBJ2-1): DVKVTQSSRYLVKRTGEKVFLECVQDMDHENMFWYRQDPGLGLRLIYFSYDVKMKEKGDIPEGYSVSREKKERFSLILESASTNQTSMYLCASSPTSGRVNEQFFGPGTRLTVL.

In this sample, this clonotype turned up many times. The chain couples TRBV5-4 to TRBJ2-3, with D possibly being TRBD2 (6 bases). V lost 7 bases, J lost 3 bases, and 15 bases lay in between. This CDR3 is built from 14 residues. Germline CDR1 reads SGHNT; CDR2 reads YYREEE (reference sequence). The CDR3 region has the DNA TGTGCCAGCGAAAGGAGGGGAGAAACAGATACGCAGTATTTT. Residues: CASERRGETDTQYF.

This clonotype has a handful of counts. The CDR3 region is CSVLVLYNEQFF. CDR3 nucleotides: TGCAGCGTCTTAGTACTGTACAATGAGCAGTTCTTC. The rearrangement joins TRBV29-1 to TRBJ2-1; D is undetermined. The CDR3 loop spans 12 amino acids. CDR1 is SQVTM, CDR2 ANQGSEA, per germline. Trimming cost V 6 bases and J 4 bases, with 10 bases left between them.

This clonotype has at least ten counts. The chain couples TRBV14 to TRBJ2-3, with D tentatively TRBD1 or TRBD2 (5 bases each). V was shortened by 5 bases and J by 4 bases, with 16 bases between the two germline ends. The CDR3 loop spans 15 amino acids. Per the germline V gene, CDR1 is SGHDN and CDR2 is FVKESK. The CDR3 sequence: CASSASGGVADTQYF. CDR3 nucleotide sequence: TGTGCCAGCAGCGCGAGTGGGGGAGTTGCAGATACGCAGTATTTT.

The rearrangement joins TRBV29-1 to TRBJ2-1, with D perhaps matching TRBD1 or TRBD2 (5 bases each). CDR3 length: 12 residues. Trimming took 6 bases from V and 4 from J, leaving 10 bases between them. Per the germline V gene, CDR1 is SQVTM and CDR2 is ANQGSEA. The CDR3 DNA follows: TGCAGCGTCGGGGACGGATACAATGAGCAGTTCTTC. Translated, it gives CSVGDGYNEQFF.

This sequence joins TRBV12-3 or TRBV12-4 and TRBJ2-3, with no clear D. V was clipped by 5 bases and J by 2 bases, with 11 bases between them. This CDR3 comprises 14 residues. CDR3 DNA sequence: TGTGCCAGCAGTCCTCTAAGCCCCACAGATACGCAGTATTTT. Translating it yields CASSPLSPTDTQYF.

V gene TRBV7-9 combines with J gene TRBJ1-2; D is unclear. Germline CDR1 reads SEHNR; CDR2 reads FQNEAQ (reference sequence). The CDR3 consists of 14 residues. V shed 1 base and J shed 6 bases, with 12 bases lying between them. The DNA for the CDR3 is TGTGCCAGCAGCTTAGGCGGGATCGACCATGGCTACACCTTC. The encoded protein is CASSLGGIDHGYTF.

This clonotype was seen a single time. J is TRBJ2-2 and V is TRBV6-6; the D is unclear. The CDR3 runs 13 residues. V was cut by 6 bases and J by 5 bases, with 10 bases left in between. The germline V gene encodes CDR1 MNHNY and CDR2 SVGAGI (reference sequence). The CDR3 here is CASRRYVTGELFF. DNA of the CDR3: TGTGCCAGCAGGCGGTATGTGACCGGGGAGCTGTTTTTT.

This clonotype was seen many times. The V gene is TRBV7-3, the J gene TRBJ2-3, with TRBD2 identical over 14 bases. The CDR3 runs 18 residues. With 2 bases clipped from V and 2 bases from J, the junction kept 6 bases outside the gene matches. In germline, CDR1 is SGHTA, CDR2 FQGTGA. CDR3 sequence reads: CASSLGGLAGANTDTQYF. CDR3 sequence (DNA): TGTGCCAGCAGCTTAGGGGGACTAGCGGGGGCCAACACAGATACGCAGTATTTT.

This clonotype was counted ten times or more. The chain combines TRBV11-2 with TRBJ2-1, with 12 bases that match TRBD2. This CDR3 has 16 amino acids. Germline V gene data show CDR1 as SGHAT and CDR2 as FQNNGV. Unmatched junction bases numbered 10, after V lost 6 bases and J lost 7 bases. Written as DNA, the CDR3 is TGTGCCAGCAGTCCTACTCTAGCGGGGGGGCTAAATGAGCAGTTCTTC. It specifies CASSPTLAGGLNEQFF.

The V call is TRBV27, the J call TRBJ2-6; the D gene is possibly TRBD2 (6 bases). V gave up 5 bases and J gave up 3 bases, with 26 bases separating them. Germline-derived CDR1 and CDR2 are MNHEY and SMNVEV (reference sequence). This CDR3 spans 20 amino acids. CDR3 nucleotide sequence: TGTGCCAGCAGTCCCCTCCAAACGGGAGTCTTCTCCGGTGGGGCCAACGTCCTGACTTTC. It is translated as CASSPLQTGVFSGGANVLTF. The variable domain in full, with the rest retrieved from reference TRBV27 and TRBJ2-6, is EAQVTQNPRYLITVTGKKLTVTCSQNMNHEYMSWYRQDPGLGLRQIYYSMNVEVTDKGDVPEGYKVSRKEKRNFPLILESPSPNQTSLYFCASSPLQTGVFSGGANVLTFGAGSRLTVL.

Ten or more counts support this clonotype. The chain has TRBV7-8 and TRBJ2-3, with D possibly matching TRBD2 (7 bases). CDR1 is SGHVS, CDR2 FQNEAQ, per germline. This CDR3 has 15 amino acids. The germline V and J ends were trimmed by 6 bases and 4 bases, with 17 bases remaining between them. The CDR3: CASRGGGAWSDTQYF. For the CDR3, the DNA is TGTGCCAGCAGGGGGGGGGGCGCTTGGTCAGATACGCAGTATTTT. Full variable domain (rest looked up from reference TRBV7-8 and TRBJ2-3): GAGVSQSPRYKVAKRGQDVALRCDPISGHVSLFWYQQALGQGPEFLTYFQNEAQLDKSGLPSDRFFAERPEGSVSTLKIQRTQQEDSAVYLCASRGGGAWSDTQYFGPGTRLTVL.

This clonotype was seen many times. The rearrangement uses TRBV7-2 and TRBJ1-5; no clear D gene. The germline V and J ends were trimmed by 5 bases and 0 bases, with 11 bases remaining between them. Per the germline V gene, CDR1 is SGHTA and CDR2 is FQGNSA. There are 15 residues in the CDR3. CDR3 in amino acids: CASSPGPFSNQPQHF. The CDR3 coding sequence is TGTGCCAGCAGCCCCGGACCGTTTAGCAATCAGCCCCAGCATTTT.